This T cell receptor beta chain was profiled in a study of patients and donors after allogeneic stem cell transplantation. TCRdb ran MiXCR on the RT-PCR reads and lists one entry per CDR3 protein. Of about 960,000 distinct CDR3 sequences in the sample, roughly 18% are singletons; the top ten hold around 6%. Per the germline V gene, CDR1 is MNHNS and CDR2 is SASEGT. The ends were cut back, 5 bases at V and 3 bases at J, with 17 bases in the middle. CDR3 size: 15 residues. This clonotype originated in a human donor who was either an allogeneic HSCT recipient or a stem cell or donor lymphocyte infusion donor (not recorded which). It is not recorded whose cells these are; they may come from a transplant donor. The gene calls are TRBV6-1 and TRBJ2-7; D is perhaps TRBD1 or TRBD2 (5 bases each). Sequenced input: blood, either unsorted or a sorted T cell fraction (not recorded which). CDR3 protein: CASSHPGPGHYEQYF. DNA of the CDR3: TGTGCCAGCAGTCATCCGGGGCCAGGCCACTACGAGCAGTACTTC.